This passage covers 12 T cell receptor beta chains from one sample sequenced in a study of neurological immune-mediated disorders. TCRdb reprocessed the 5' RACE reads with MiXCR, giving one entry per CDR3 protein. There are 110,000 or so distinct CDR3 sequences in the sample; approximately 3.2% occur only once, and 1.3% lies in the top ten. The sample was PBMCs. These receptors were taken from a young woman with multiple sclerosis.

This clonotype was picked up many times. The chain is built from TRBV6-5 and TRBJ1-6, with unresolved D. The CDR3 is made up of 17 amino acids. Trimming left V 4 bases short and J 2 bases short, with 15 bases between. Per the germline V gene, CDR1 is MNHEY and CDR2 is SVGAGI. CDR3 protein: CASSLFVGMTYNSPLHF. The CDR3 DNA reads TGTGCCAGCAGTTTGTTCGTTGGGATGACCTATAATTCACCCCTCCACTTT.

In its sample, this clonotype was seen many times. The CDR3, as DNA: TGTGCCAGCAGCCAACCCCTTGGCCGCGCTAACACCGGGGAGCTGTTTTTT. Encoded protein: CASSQPLGRANTGELFF. The chain has TRBV7-6 and TRBJ2-2; no firm D call. CDR1 is SGHVS, CDR2 FNYEAQ, per germline. The V gene lost 5 bases and the J gene lost 2 bases, with 18 bases spanning the gap. The length of the CDR3 is 17 residues.

This clonotype has at least ten counts. The chain carries TRBV20-1 and TRBJ2-1, with 8 bases fitting TRBD2. The CDR3 contains 14 residues. Germline loops: CDR1 DFQATT, CDR2 SNEGSKA (reference sequence). V shed 0 bases, J shed 9 bases, and the junction held 7 bases outside the gene matches. The DNA of the CDR3 is TGCAGTGCTAGAGATCCCGGGAGGGCCGGTGAGCAGTTCTTC. Its protein product is CSARDPGRAGEQFF.

This clonotype was seen ten or more times. The V and J genes are TRBV29-1 and TRBJ2-7; D perhaps matches TRBD2 (5 bases). Trimming left V 4 bases short and J 2 bases short, with 9 bases between. The CDR3 covers 12 residues. Germline CDR1 reads SQVTM; CDR2 reads ANQGSEA. The CDR3 DNA reads as TGCAGCGTTGCAGAGGGCACCTACGAGCAGTACTTC. Its protein is CSVAEGTYEQYF.

This clonotype was seen repeatedly, ten times or more. V gene TRBV6-5 combines with J gene TRBJ1-1; D gene unclear. Germline assignment: CDR1 MNHEY and CDR2 SVGAGI. The CDR3 totals 13 residues. The V end was cut by 6 bases, the J end by 0 bases, with 8 bases between. This chain's CDR3 is CASRPTLNTEAFF. CDR3 bases: TGTGCCAGCAGACCGACATTGAACACTGAAGCTTTCTTT.

There are many counts of this clonotype. J is TRBJ1-3 and V is TRBV12-3 or TRBV12-4, with TRBD1 matching 8 bases. Unmatched junction bases numbered 7, after V lost 6 bases and J lost 3 bases. The CDR3 is made up of 15 amino acids. CDR3 nucleotide sequence: TGTGCCAGCAGCCCGGGGACAGGTTATGGAAACACCATATATTTT. Translation gives CASSPGTGYGNTIYF.

This clonotype was observed many times. This chain connects TRBV7-9 to TRBJ1-2; D is unresolved. With 5 bases removed from V and 0 bases from J, the gap between germline ends came to 16 bases. Germline V gene lookup returns CDR1 SEHNR and CDR2 FQNEAQ (reference sequence). The CDR3 runs to 16 residues. This chain's CDR3 is CASSLSAKASNYGYTF. The CDR3, as DNA: TGTGCCAGCAGCCTGAGCGCGAAGGCGTCTAACTATGGCTACACCTTC. Based on the CDR3 plus reference TRBV7-9 and TRBJ1-2, the full variable domain is DTGVSQNPRHKITKRGQNVTFRCDPISEHNRLYWYRQTLGQGPEFLTYFQNEAQLEKSRLLSDRFSAERPKGSFSTLEIQRTEQGDSAMYLCASSLSAKASNYGYTFGSGTRLTVV.

This clonotype was counted ten times or more. CDR3 bases: TGCAGTGCTAGTTACGTTGGTGAGCAGTTCTTC. Its translation: CSASYVGEQFF. This chain connects TRBV20-1 to TRBJ2-1, with no clear D. CDR3 length equals 11 residues. Germline-derived CDR1 and CDR2 are DFQATT and SNEGSKA (reference sequence). Between the trimmed V and J ends, which lost 3 bases and 9 bases, there was a span of 9 bases.

The genes are TRBV19 and TRBJ1-2; D possibly corresponds to TRBD1 (6 bases). The CDR3 has 14 amino acids. The V gene lost 4 bases and the J gene lost 8 bases, with 17 bases spanning the gap. CDR1 and CDR2 from the germline V gene are LNHDA and SQIVND (reference sequence). The DNA of the CDR3 is TGTGCCAGTAGTACGGAAACAGGGATATACGGCTACACCTTC. Amino acid sequence: CASSTETGIYGYTF.

This clonotype was seen at least ten times. V is TRBV18 and J is TRBJ1-2; D unclear. The CDR3 sequence is 13 residues long. CDR1 and CDR2 from the germline V gene are KGHSH and LQKENI. Trimming left V 0 bases short and J 7 bases short, with 9 bases between. The CDR3 reads CASSPPLIGGYTF. The CDR3 DNA follows: TGTGCCAGCTCACCACCCTTAATCGGTGGCTACACCTTC.

The table lists this clonotype with many counts. The V gene is TRBV5-1, the J gene TRBJ1-5; D ambiguous. CDR3 length equals 15 residues. V lost 4 bases to trimming and J lost 4 bases, with 15 bases between them. Germline V gives CDR1 SGHRS, CDR2 YFSETQ. Written as DNA, the CDR3 is TGCGCCAGCAGCCCGAATCCGGGCCTTAATCAGCCCCAGCATTTT. Its translation: CASSPNPGLNQPQHF.

This clonotype was seen repeatedly, ten times or more. The J gene is TRBJ2-4, the V gene TRBV20-1; 12 nucleotides match TRBD2. CDR1 and CDR2 from the germline V gene are DFQATT and SNEGSKA (reference sequence). After removal of 4 bases from V and 6 bases from J, the junction contained 1 base not matched to a gene. The CDR3 consists of 13 residues. CDR3 DNA sequence: TGCAGTGCTATACTAGCGGGAGGAAACATTCAGTACTTC. It specifies CSAILAGGNIQYF.